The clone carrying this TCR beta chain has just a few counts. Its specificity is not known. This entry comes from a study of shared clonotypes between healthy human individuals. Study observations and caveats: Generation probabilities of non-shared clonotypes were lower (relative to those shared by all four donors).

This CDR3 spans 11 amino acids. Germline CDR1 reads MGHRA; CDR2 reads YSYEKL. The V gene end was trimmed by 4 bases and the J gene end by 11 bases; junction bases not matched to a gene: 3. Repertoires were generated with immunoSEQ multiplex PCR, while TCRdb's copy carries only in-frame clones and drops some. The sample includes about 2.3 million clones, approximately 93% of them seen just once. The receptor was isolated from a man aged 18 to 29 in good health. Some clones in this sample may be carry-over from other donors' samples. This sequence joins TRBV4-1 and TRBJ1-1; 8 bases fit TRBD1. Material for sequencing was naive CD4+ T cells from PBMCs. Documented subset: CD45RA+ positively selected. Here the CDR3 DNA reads TGCGCCAGCAGCCGGGACAGGTCCGCTTTCTTT. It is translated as CASSRDRSAFF.